This is a list of T cell receptor beta chains from one sample in a study of shared clonotypes between healthy human individuals. The data were produced by immunoSEQ multiplex PCR, yet TCRdb's version contains in-frame clones alone and is incomplete. The sample contains 2 million to 2.5 million clones, around 93% of which appear only once. The sequenced sample consisted of naive CD4+ T cells from PBMCs. The receptor source for this set is a man between 18 and 35 years old in good health. Some clones in this sample may be carry-over from other donors' samples. Each CDR3 is given with its conserved first and last residue.

CDR3 length | V gene | CDR3 protein
13 | TRBV7-2 | CASSSQGAYEQYF
17 | TRBV28 | CASSLKGAGGVTGELFF
16 | TRBV18 | CASSGQGESGANVLTF
12 | TRBV30 | CAWSAVVYEQYF
15 | TRBV28 | CASLGGQTLGNTIYF
13 | TRBV9 | CASSLDEGQEQYF
12 | TRBV5-8 | CASSSRLNTIYF
18 | TRBV6-1 | CASRETGGVDTLWTEAFF
18 | TRBV4-1 | CASSQDQHRRDSNQPQHF
13 | TRBV7-9 | CASTPGQTDTQYF
12 | TRBV10-3 | CAIKGGDAEAFF
14 | TRBV19 | CASSIAADGNTIYF
16 | TRBV4-1 | CASSQVTGGRQETQYF
13 | TRBV29-1 | CSGHGRVGTEAFF
14 | TRBV7-6 | CASSLGRSTDTQYF
16 | TRBV5-1 | CASSLSINWGQETQYF
17 | TRBV5-1 | CASSLAAVAGPADTQYF
16 | TRBV4-1 | CASSQEAMAGGYEQYF
14 | TRBV7-2 | CASSSDLAKNIQYF
14 | TRBV2 | CASRGQVGPYEQYF
15 | TRBV2 | CASSEMGVSGQPQHF
16 | TRBV11-2 | CASSSRDSRGFVKLFF
16 | TRBV5-4 | CASSFYRGVGWASQYF
14 | TRBV27 | CASSFWYGDTEAFF
16 | TRBV5-1 | CASSLDSVVSLETQYF
15 | TRBV9 | CASSVAGSGGYEQYF
15 | TRBV5-1 | CASGNLGGMQETQYF
14 | TRBV18 | CASSPQRGEETQYF
13 | TRBV15 | CATTPGPQETQYF
12 | TRBV7-9 | CASSAQDFKQYF